This T cell receptor (beta chain) came from a study of T cells in Graves' hyperthyroidism and ophthalmopathy. The CDR3 loop spans 13 amino acids. Germline trimming cut 10 bases from V and 8 bases from J; bases unmatched to any gene: 7. Per the germline V gene, CDR1 is KGHDR and CDR2 is SFDVKD. Note on this clonotype: The antigen is unknown.

Study-level results: Ophthalmopathy, as predicted by the model, came a median about six months after the prediction. Most thyroid clonotypes that were expanded above 0.001 also turned up in blood.

TCR beta CDR3 region amplification was performed from RNA transcripts. When the TCR CDR3 underwent first-round RT-PCR, the HTBI primer set was used. TCRdb fed the multiplex PCR reads into MiXCR, producing one record per CDR3 protein. The table lists about 290,000 distinct CDR3 sequences, roughly 19% of them singletons. The cohort's ophthalmopathy patients, a group with duration under 3 months, had a Clinical Activity Score of at least 3 and a NOSPECS grade of at least 4. The sample was blood. The gene calls are TRBV24-1 and TRBJ2-3, with 11 bases aligning to TRBD2. The source is a man between 45 and 60 years old with Graves' ophthalmopathy. Here the CDR3 DNA reads TGTGCCACTCTAGCGGGAGGTACTGTTACGCAGTATTTT. Protein product: CATLAGGTVTQYF.